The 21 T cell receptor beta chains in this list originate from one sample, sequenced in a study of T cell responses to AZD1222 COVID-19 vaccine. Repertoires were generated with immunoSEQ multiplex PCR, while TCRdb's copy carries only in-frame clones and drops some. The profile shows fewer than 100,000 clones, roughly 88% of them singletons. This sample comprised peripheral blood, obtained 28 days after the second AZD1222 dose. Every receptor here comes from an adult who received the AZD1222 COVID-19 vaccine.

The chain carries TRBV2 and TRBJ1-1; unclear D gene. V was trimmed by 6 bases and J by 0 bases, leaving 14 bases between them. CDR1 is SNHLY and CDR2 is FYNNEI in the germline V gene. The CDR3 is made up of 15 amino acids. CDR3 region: CASRVAGLMNTEAFF. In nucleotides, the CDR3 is TGTGCCAGCAGAGTGGCCGGACTAATGAACACTGAAGCTTTCTTT.

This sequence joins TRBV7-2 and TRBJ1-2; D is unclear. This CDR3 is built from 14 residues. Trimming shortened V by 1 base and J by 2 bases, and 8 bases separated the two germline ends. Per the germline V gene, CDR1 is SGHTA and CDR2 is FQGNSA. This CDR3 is CASSLGRFNYGYTF. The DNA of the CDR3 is TGTGCCAGCAGCTTAGGCAGGTTCAACTATGGCTACACCTTC.

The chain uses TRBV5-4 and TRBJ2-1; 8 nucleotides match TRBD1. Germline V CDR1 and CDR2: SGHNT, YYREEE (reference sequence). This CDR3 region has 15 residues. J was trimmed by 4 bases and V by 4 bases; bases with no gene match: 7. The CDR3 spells CASSPTRDRYNEQFF. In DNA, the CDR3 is TGTGCCAGCAGCCCCACGCGGGACAGGTACAATGAGCAGTTCTTC.

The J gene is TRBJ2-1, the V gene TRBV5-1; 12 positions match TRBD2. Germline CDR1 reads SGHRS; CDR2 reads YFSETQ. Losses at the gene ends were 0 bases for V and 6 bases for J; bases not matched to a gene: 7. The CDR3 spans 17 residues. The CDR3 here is CASSLELLAGGLNEQFF. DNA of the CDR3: TGCGCCAGCAGCTTGGAGTTGCTAGCGGGGGGGCTCAATGAGCAGTTCTTC.

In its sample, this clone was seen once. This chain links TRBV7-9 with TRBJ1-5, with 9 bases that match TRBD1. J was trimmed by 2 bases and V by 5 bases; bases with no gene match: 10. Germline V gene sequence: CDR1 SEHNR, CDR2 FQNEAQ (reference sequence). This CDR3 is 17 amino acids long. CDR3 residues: CASSMLTGGRGNQPQHF. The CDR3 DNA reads TGTGCCAGCAGCATGTTAACAGGGGGCCGTGGCAATCAGCCCCAGCATTTT.

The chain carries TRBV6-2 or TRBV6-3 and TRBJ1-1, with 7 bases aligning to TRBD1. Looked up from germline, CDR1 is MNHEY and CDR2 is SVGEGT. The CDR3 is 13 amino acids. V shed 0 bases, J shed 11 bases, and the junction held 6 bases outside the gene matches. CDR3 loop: CASSYSTGAGAFF. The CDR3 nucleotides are TGTGCCAGCAGTTACTCTACAGGGGCGGGGGCTTTCTTT.

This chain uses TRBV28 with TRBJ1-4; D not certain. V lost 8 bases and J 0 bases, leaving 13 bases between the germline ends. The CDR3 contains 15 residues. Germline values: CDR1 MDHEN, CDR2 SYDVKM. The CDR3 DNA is TGTGCCAGCCTCGATACGGCGGCAACTAATGAAAAACTGTTTTTT. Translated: CASLDTAATNEKLFF.

The CDR3 coding sequence is TGCGCCAGCAGCTTAAGTAGCGCGGAGTACAATGAGCAGTTCTTC. Translation gives CASSLSSAEYNEQFF. The chain is built from TRBV5-1 and TRBJ2-1; possible D gene TRBD2, 5 bases. Germline V gives CDR1 SGHRS, CDR2 YFSETQ. Trimming shortened V by 2 bases and J by 4 bases, and 13 bases separated the two germline ends. CDR3 length equals 15 residues.

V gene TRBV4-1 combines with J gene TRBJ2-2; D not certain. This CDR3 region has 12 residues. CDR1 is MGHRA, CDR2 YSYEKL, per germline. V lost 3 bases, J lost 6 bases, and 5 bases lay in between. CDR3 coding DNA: TGCGCCAGCAGCCATTCACCCGGGGAGCTGTTTTTT. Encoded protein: CASSHSPGELFF.

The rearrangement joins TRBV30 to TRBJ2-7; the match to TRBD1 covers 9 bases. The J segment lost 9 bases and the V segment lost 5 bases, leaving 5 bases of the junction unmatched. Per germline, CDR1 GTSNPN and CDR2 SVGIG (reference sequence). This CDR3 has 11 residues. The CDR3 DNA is TGTGCCTGGGCGTACAGGGGGCGGCAGTACTTC. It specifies CAWAYRGRQYF. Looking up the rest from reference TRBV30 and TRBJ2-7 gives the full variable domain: SQTIHQWPATLVQPVGSPLSLECTVEGTSNPNLYWYRQAAGRGLQLLFYSVGIGQISSEVPQNLSASRPQDRQFILSSKKLLLSDSGFYLCAWAYRGRQYFGPGTRLTVT.

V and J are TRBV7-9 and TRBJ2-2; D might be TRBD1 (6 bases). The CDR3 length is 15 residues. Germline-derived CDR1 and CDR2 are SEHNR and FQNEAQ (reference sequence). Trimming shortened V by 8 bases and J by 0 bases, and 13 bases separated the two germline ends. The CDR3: CASPVTGANTGELFF. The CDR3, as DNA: TGTGCCAGCCCCGTGACAGGAGCGAACACCGGGGAGCTGTTTTTT.

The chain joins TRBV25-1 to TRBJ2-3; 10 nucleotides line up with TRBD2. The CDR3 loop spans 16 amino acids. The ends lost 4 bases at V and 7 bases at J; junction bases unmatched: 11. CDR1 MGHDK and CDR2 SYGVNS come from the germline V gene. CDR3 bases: TGTGCCAGCAGTGTCCCTCAGCGGGGGGGCAGAAATACGCAGTATTTT. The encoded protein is CASSVPQRGGRNTQYF.

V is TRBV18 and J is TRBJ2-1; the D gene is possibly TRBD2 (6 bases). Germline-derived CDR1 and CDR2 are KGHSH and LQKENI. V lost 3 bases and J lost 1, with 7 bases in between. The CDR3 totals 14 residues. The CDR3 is CASSPRGSYNEQFF. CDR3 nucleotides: TGTGCCAGCTCACCTCGGGGGTCCTACAATGAGCAGTTCTTC.

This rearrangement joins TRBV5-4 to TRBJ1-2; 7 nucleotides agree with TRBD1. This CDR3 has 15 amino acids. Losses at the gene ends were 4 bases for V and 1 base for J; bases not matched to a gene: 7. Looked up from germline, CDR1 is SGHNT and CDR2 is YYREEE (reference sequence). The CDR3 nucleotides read TGTGCCAGCAGCCGAGAGACAGGGAGTAACTATGGCTACACCTTC. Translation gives CASSRETGSNYGYTF.

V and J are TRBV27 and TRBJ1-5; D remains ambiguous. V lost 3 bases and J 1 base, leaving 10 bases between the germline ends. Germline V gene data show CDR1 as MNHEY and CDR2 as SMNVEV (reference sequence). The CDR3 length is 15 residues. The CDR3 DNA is TGTGCCAGCAGTTTGAGCAGGTACAGCAATCAGCCCCAGCATTTT. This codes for CASSLSRYSNQPQHF.

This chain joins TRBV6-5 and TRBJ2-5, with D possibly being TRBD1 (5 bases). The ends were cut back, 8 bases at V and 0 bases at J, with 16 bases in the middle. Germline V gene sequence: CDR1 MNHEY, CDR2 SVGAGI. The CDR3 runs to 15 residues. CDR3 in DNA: TGTGCCAGCGTTAGCAACAGGTTGTACCAAGAGACCCAGTACTTC. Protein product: CASVSNRLYQETQYF.

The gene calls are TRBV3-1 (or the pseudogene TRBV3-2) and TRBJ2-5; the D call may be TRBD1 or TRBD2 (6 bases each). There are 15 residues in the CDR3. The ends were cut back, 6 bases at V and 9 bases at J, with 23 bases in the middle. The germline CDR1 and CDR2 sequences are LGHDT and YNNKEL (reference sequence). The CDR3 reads CASRPQARGAGAQYF. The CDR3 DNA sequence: TGTGCCAGCAGACCACAAGCGAGGGGGGCCGGGGCCCAGTACTTC.

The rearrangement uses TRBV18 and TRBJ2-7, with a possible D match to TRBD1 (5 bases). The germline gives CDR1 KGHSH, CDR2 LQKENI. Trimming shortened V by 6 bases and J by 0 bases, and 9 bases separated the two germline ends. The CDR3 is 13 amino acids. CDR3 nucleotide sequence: TGTGCCAGCTCGAGACAGCCCTCCTACGAGCAGTACTTC. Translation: CASSRQPSYEQYF.

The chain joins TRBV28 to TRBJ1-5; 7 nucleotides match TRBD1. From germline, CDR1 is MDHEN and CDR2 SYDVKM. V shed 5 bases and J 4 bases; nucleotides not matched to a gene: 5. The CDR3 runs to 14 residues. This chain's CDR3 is CASSRGTANQPQHF. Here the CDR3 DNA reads TGTGCCAGCAGTCGCGGGACAGCTAATCAGCCCCAGCATTTT.

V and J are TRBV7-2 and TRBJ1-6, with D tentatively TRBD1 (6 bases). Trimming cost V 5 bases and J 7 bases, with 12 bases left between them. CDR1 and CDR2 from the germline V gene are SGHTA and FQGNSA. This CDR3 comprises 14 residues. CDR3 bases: TGTGCCAGCAGCGCGCGGGACATGAATTCACCCCTCCACTTT. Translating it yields CASSARDMNSPLHF. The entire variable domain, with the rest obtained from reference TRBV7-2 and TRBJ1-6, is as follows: GAGVSQSPSNKVTEKGKDVELRCDPISGHTALYWYRQSLGQGLEFLIYFQGNSAPDKSGLPSDRFSAERTGGSVSTLTIQRTQQEDSAVYLCASSARDMNSPLHFGNGTRLTVT.

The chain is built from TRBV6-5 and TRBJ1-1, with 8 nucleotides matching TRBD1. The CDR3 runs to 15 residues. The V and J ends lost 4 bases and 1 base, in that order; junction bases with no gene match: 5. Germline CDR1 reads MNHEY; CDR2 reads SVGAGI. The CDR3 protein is CASSLQGVKNTEAFF. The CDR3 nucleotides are TGTGCCAGCAGTTTACAGGGGGTCAAGAACACTGAAGCTTTCTTT.